The 31 T cell receptor beta chains reported below all come from one sample, sequenced in a study of CD8 T cells in ankylosing spondylitis. Study observations and caveats: Blood from ankylosing spondylitis patients appeared to carry a characteristic roughly 8-variant TCR beta motif.

For these TCRs, the target antigens are not known. TCRdb fed the 5' RACE reads into MiXCR, producing one record per CDR3 protein. The sample gives about 210,000 distinct CDR3 sequences, approximately 7.3% of which show up once; around 14% is in the top ten. Sequencing was done on a sample of blood, either unsorted or a sorted T cell fraction (not recorded which). The receptors were sampled from a male donor with ankylosing spondylitis.

This clonotype showed up many times. This chain joins TRBV14 and TRBJ2-2, with 10 bases lining up with TRBD2. The V and J ends lost 1 base and 4 bases, in that order; junction bases with no gene match: 12. CDR1 is SGHDN, CDR2 FVKESK, per germline. The CDR3 has 19 amino acids. CDR3 sequence reads: CASSQGHPTSGAFTGELFF. CDR3 coding DNA: TGTGCCAGCAGCCAAGGACACCCAACTAGCGGGGCATTCACCGGGGAGCTGTTTTTT.

This sequence joins TRBV4-3 and TRBJ2-1, with 10 bases that match TRBD1. Losses at the gene ends were 4 bases for V and 5 bases for J; bases not matched to a gene: 5. The CDR3 is made up of 15 amino acids. Germline assignment: CDR1 LGHNA and CDR2 YSLEER. The CDR3 here is CASSPGTGEDNEQFF. CDR3 nucleotides: TGCGCCAGCAGCCCCGGGACAGGGGAAGACAATGAGCAGTTCTTC.

This clonotype was seen repeatedly, ten times or more. The V call is TRBV14, the J call TRBJ2-1; TRBD1 agrees at 11 bases. This CDR3 is built from 18 residues. Germline-derived CDR1 and CDR2 are SGHDN and FVKESK. V trimming: 1 base; J trimming: 9 bases; junction bases outside the gene matches: 14. The CDR3 sequence is CASSQVGRRDRGRSEQFF. The CDR3 bases are TGTGCCAGCAGCCAAGTTGGGCGCAGGGACAGGGGGAGGAGTGAGCAGTTCTTC.

There are many counts of this clonotype. The genes are TRBV11-3 and TRBJ2-7, with D unresolved. The CDR3 totals 13 residues. Germline lookup yields CDR1 SGHNT and CDR2 YENEEA. Trimming took 1 base from V and 2 from J, leaving 6 bases between them. CDR3 in DNA: TGTGCCAGCAGCTTAGCCGCGGCCTACGAGCAGTACTTC. Its protein is CASSLAAAYEQYF. The variable domain in full, with the rest retrieved from reference TRBV11-3 and TRBJ2-7, is EAGVVQSPRYKIIEKKQPVAFWCNPISGHNTLYWYLQNLGQGPELLIRYENEEAVDDSQLPKDRFSAERLKGVDSTLKIQPAELGDSAVYLCASSLAAAYEQYFGPGTRLTVT.

This clonotype was detected ten times or more. This chain connects TRBV11-1 to TRBJ2-5; the match to TRBD2 covers 12 bases. The CDR3 loop spans 16 amino acids. J lost 4 bases, V lost 4 bases, and 7 bases had no gene match. Germline V gene data show CDR1 as SGHAT and CDR2 as FQDESV (reference sequence). The CDR3 here is CASSSRLAGEVETQYF. For the CDR3, the DNA is TGTGCCAGCAGCTCGCGACTAGCGGGAGAAGTAGAGACCCAGTACTTC.

The table lists this clonotype with many counts. The rearrangement links TRBV20-1 to TRBJ1-5; D ambiguous. CDR1 is DFQATT and CDR2 is SNEGSKA in the germline V gene (reference sequence). The V end lost 1 base, the J end lost 2 bases, and 15 bases lay between the germline ends. This CDR3 spans 16 amino acids. The CDR3 region is CSARVFLPGGNQPQHF. Written as DNA, the CDR3 is TGCAGTGCTAGAGTCTTCCTCCCCGGGGGCAATCAGCCCCAGCATTTT.

Ten or more counts support this clonotype. This chain joins TRBV9 and TRBJ1-6; perhaps TRBD1 as D (5 bases). CDR3 size: 14 residues. Trimming took 7 bases from V and 10 from J, leaving 18 bases between them. Germline lookup yields CDR1 SGDLS and CDR2 YYNGEE. CDR3 protein: CASGPPGGRSPLHF. The CDR3, as DNA: TGTGCCAGCGGCCCCCCCGGGGGTCGGTCACCCCTCCACTTT.

There are many counts of this clonotype. The V call is TRBV10-3, the J call TRBJ2-7; 7 bases are a match to TRBD1. Germline V gives CDR1 ENHRY, CDR2 SYGVKD. The CDR3 runs to 14 residues. V shed 7 bases and J 1 base; nucleotides not matched to a gene: 7. Written as DNA, the CDR3 is TGTGCCATCAACGCGGCACAGGGGTCCTACGAGCAGTACTTC. Translated, it gives CAINAAQGSYEQYF.

This clonotype was counted ten times or more. This sequence joins TRBV9 and TRBJ2-7, with D unresolved. Germline CDR1 reads SGDLS; CDR2 reads YYNGEE. The CDR3 loop spans 14 amino acids. Trimming shortened V by 0 bases and J by 3 bases, and 10 bases separated the two germline ends. CDR3 nucleotides: TGTGCCAGCAGCGTAGGAAAGGACCTCTACGAGCAGTACTTC. Translation gives CASSVGKDLYEQYF.

The table lists this clonotype with many counts. J is TRBJ2-7 and V is TRBV6-2 or TRBV6-3; the match to TRBD1 covers 8 bases. The CDR3 length is 16 residues. The germline CDR1 and CDR2 sequences are MNHEY and SVGEGT. J was trimmed by 3 bases and V by 5 bases; bases with no gene match: 12. DNA of the CDR3: TGTGCCAGCAGTCAACTACAGGGGGAAGGTCGCTACGAGCAGTACTTC. Translation: CASSQLQGEGRYEQYF.

This clonotype showed up just a few times. The chain recombines TRBV2 with TRBJ2-5; 10 nucleotides line up with TRBD2. CDR1 and CDR2 (germline): SNHLY, FYNNEI. Trimming took 1 base from V and 4 from J; bases not matched to a gene: 9. This CDR3 comprises 17 residues. The CDR3 spells CASSEGEAGGPIETQYF. Written as DNA, the CDR3 is TGTGCCAGCAGTGAAGGGGAAGCGGGAGGGCCGATAGAGACCCAGTACTTC. Together with reference TRBV2 and TRBJ2-5, the CDR3 gives the full variable domain: EPEVTQTPSHQVTQMGQEVILRCVPISNHLYFYWYRQILGQKVEFLVSFYNNEISEKSEIFDDQFSVERPDGSNFTLKIRSTKLEDSAMYFCASSEGEAGGPIETQYFGPGTRLLVL.

This clonotype was recorded at least ten times. This chain links TRBV20-1 with TRBJ2-7; D might be TRBD2 (6 bases). Trimming took off 1 base at V and 3 bases at J, with 13 bases between the two ends. The CDR3 sequence is 14 residues long. Per the germline V gene, CDR1 is DFQATT and CDR2 is SNEGSKA (reference sequence). The CDR3 DNA follows: TGCAGTGCTAGAGTGCGGGATCGCAACTACGAGCAGTACTTC. As protein: CSARVRDRNYEQYF.

This clonotype was observed at least ten times. This rearrangement joins TRBV28 to TRBJ2-1; no definite D call. V lost 5 bases and J lost 6, with 8 bases in between. Germline-derived CDR1 and CDR2 are MDHEN and SYDVKM. The CDR3 length is 12 residues. The CDR3 protein is CASSPGGNEQFF. The CDR3 DNA reads TGTGCCAGCAGTCCAGGTGGCAATGAGCAGTTCTTC.

The sample holds many counts of this clonotype. The rearrangement uses TRBV20-1 and TRBJ1-2; D gene unclear. Germline CDR1 DFQATT, CDR2 SNEGSKA (reference sequence). This CDR3 spans 13 amino acids. Trimming stripped 5 bases from V and 4 bases from J, with 14 bases between. The CDR3 DNA follows: TGCAGTGCTTGGGCGGCCGACGGCTATGGCTACACCTTC. Protein sequence: CSAWAADGYGYTF.

This sequence joins TRBV7-2 and TRBJ2-2, with D unclear. The CDR3 length is 17 residues. V shed 1 base and J shed 4 bases, with 16 bases lying between them. The germline gives CDR1 SGHTA, CDR2 FQGNSA. The CDR3: CASSLGEVRTVTGELFF. The CDR3 DNA sequence: TGTGCCAGCAGCTTAGGCGAGGTTCGGACGGTCACCGGGGAGCTGTTTTTT. Using reference TRBV7-2 and TRBJ2-2 for the parts outside the CDR3, the full variable domain is GAGVSQSPSNKVTEKGKDVELRCDPISGHTALYWYRQSLGQGLEFLIYFQGNSAPDKSGLPSDRFSAERTGGSVSTLTIQRTQQEDSAVYLCASSLGEVRTVTGELFFGEGSRLTVL.

With regard to this clonotype: A read error may explain this, as a much larger clone is one base away. The CDR3, as DNA: TGTGCCAGCAGTTTAGCCTCTGGGGCCAACGTCCTGACTTTC. Translating it yields CASSLASGANVLTF. The V call is TRBV27, the J call TRBJ2-6; no clear D. V lost 2 bases and J 0 bases, leaving 2 bases between the germline ends. CDR3 length: 14 residues. Looked up from germline, CDR1 is MNHEY and CDR2 is SMNVEV (reference sequence). Full variable domain (rest looked up from reference TRBV27 and TRBJ2-6): EAQVTQNPRYLITVTGKKLTVTCSQNMNHEYMSWYRQDPGLGLRQIYYSMNVEVTDKGDVPEGYKVSRKEKRNFPLILESPSPNQTSLYFCASSLASGANVLTFGAGSRLTVL.

This clonotype showed up many times. The rearrangement joins TRBV9 to TRBJ2-1; D remains ambiguous. Germline CDR1 SGDLS, CDR2 YYNGEE. Trimming took 4 bases from V and 10 from J, leaving 15 bases between them. CDR3 length: 13 residues. Written as DNA, the CDR3 is TGTGCCAGCAGCCCAGTGGGGTCCAGGGAGCAGTTCTTC. Its protein product is CASSPVGSREQFF.

In its sample, this clonotype was seen a few times. The chain links TRBV4-3 to TRBJ2-3; D not certain. The V end was cut by 3 bases, the J end by 4 bases, with 8 bases between. Germline CDR1 is LGHNA and CDR2 is YSLEER. The CDR3 loop spans 13 amino acids. The DNA for the CDR3 is TGCGCCAGCAGCCAGCCCCCTGCAGATACGCAGTATTTT. Encoded protein: CASSQPPADTQYF.

In its sample, this clonotype was seen many times. The rearrangement links TRBV29-1 to TRBJ2-7, with a possible D match to TRBD2 (5 bases). Germline-derived CDR1 and CDR2 are SQVTM and ANQGSEA. There are 13 residues in the CDR3. Trimming shortened V by 7 bases and J by 0 bases, and 13 bases separated the two germline ends. The CDR3 is CSAAGLSSYEQYF. The DNA for the CDR3 is TGCAGCGCGGCGGGTCTCAGCTCCTACGAGCAGTACTTC.

This clonotype was seen many times. V is TRBV28 and J is TRBJ2-1; 13 positions agree with TRBD2. V shed 6 bases, J shed 6 bases, and the junction held 2 bases outside the gene matches. From germline, CDR1 is MDHEN and CDR2 SYDVKM. CDR3 length: 14 residues. The CDR3 bases are TGTGCCAGCAGGGGACTAGCGGGAATCAATGAGCAGTTCTTC. Its translation: CASRGLAGINEQFF.

This clonotype has more than one count but fewer than ten. The genes are TRBV11-3 and TRBJ1-1, with no clear D. The CDR3 covers 13 residues. Trimming shortened V by 0 bases and J by 4 bases, and 6 bases separated the two germline ends. Germline assignment: CDR1 SGHNT and CDR2 YENEEA. The CDR3 region has the DNA TGTGCCAGCAGCTTAGACGGACGCACTGAAGCTTTCTTT. Translating gives CASSLDGRTEAFF.

This clonotype showed up many times. The V gene is TRBV12-3 or TRBV12-4, the J gene TRBJ2-3, with 9 bases aligning to TRBD1. This CDR3 is built from 14 residues. V was clipped by 6 bases and J by 4 bases; unmatched bases: 5. In DNA, the CDR3 is TGTGCCAGCAGGCCGGGACAGGGTCCAGATACGCAGTATTTT. Amino acid sequence: CASRPGQGPDTQYF.

This clonotype was counted between two and nine times. The CDR3 DNA sequence: TGTGCCAGCAGCCAAGGAACAGGGGTAAATTCACCCCTCCACTTT. This sequence encodes CASSQGTGVNSPLHF. The V gene is TRBV3-1, the J gene TRBJ1-6; 7 bases line up with TRBD1. Trimming at V came to 1 base and at J to 7 bases, leaving 4 bases not matched to a gene. The V gene's germline CDR1 is LGHDT and CDR2 YNNKEL (reference sequence). This CDR3 comprises 15 residues. The whole variable domain, remainder taken from reference TRBV3-1 and TRBJ1-6, is DTAVSQTPKYLVTQMGNDKSIKCEQNLGHDTMYWYKQDSKKFLKIMFSYNNKELIINETVPNRFSPKSPDKAHLNLHINSLELGDSAVYFCASSQGTGVNSPLHFGNGTRLTVT.

The rearrangement uses TRBV6-5 and TRBJ2-7; 10 nucleotides align to TRBD2. V lost 2 bases and J lost 0; bases outside the gene matches: 7. Germline V lookup: CDR1 MNHEY, CDR2 SVGAGI. The CDR3 has 17 residues. In nucleotides, the CDR3 is TGTGCCAGCAGTTACAGGGGGGCTAGCGGGGGCTCCTACGAGCAGTACTTC. Translating gives CASSYRGASGGSYEQYF.

Only a few counts were recorded for this clonotype. V is TRBV7-2 and J is TRBJ2-1; D perhaps matches TRBD2 (6 bases). Trimming cost V 0 bases and J 7 bases, with 13 bases left between them. Germline V CDR1 and CDR2: SGHTA, FQGNSA. The CDR3 extends over 15 amino acids. The CDR3, as DNA: TGTGCCAGCAGCTTAGCCCTAAGGAGGGGAAATGAGCAGTTCTTC. Amino acid sequence: CASSLALRRGNEQFF.

This clonotype was observed at least ten times. The chain employs TRBV4-1 and TRBJ2-5, with D maybe TRBD2 (6 bases). Germline V CDR1 and CDR2: MGHRA, YSYEKL. Trimming shortened V by 1 base and J by 1 base, and 10 bases separated the two germline ends. The CDR3 has 15 amino acids. Here the CDR3 DNA reads TGCGCCAGCAGCCAAGTGGGACTTCCCCAAGAGACCCAGTACTTC. Translated, it gives CASSQVGLPQETQYF.

V gene TRBV19 combines with J gene TRBJ2-3, with 7 bases lining up with TRBD2. CDR1 is LNHDA and CDR2 is SQIVND in the germline V gene (reference sequence). This CDR3 comprises 15 residues. V lost 7 bases and J lost 6; bases outside the gene matches: 13. In nucleotides, the CDR3 is TGTGCCAGTACCCCAGGGAGGGGTCTTTATGATACGCAGTATTTT. This codes for CASTPGRGLYDTQYF.

The rearrangement joins TRBV7-9 to TRBJ2-5; tentatively, D is TRBD1 or TRBD2 (5 bases each). Trimming removed 5 bases at V and 1 base at J, with 14 bases between. Germline CDR1 is SEHNR and CDR2 is FQNEAQ (reference sequence). This CDR3 comprises 15 residues. CDR3 region: CASSPGRMAQETQYF. Here the CDR3 DNA reads TGTGCCAGCAGCCCGGGACGGATGGCCCAAGAGACCCAGTACTTC.

This clonotype was observed many times. The chain employs TRBV9 and TRBJ2-7, with TRBD2 matching over 8 bases. Losses at the gene ends were 2 bases for V and 0 bases for J; bases not matched to a gene: 4. The CDR3 consists of 15 residues. Germline V gene data show CDR1 as SGDLS and CDR2 as YYNGEE. The CDR3 loop is CASSVSSGSSYEQYF. DNA for the CDR3: TGTGCCAGCAGCGTTTCAAGCGGGAGCTCCTACGAGCAGTACTTC.

This clonotype was found many times. This rearrangement joins TRBV20-1 to TRBJ1-1; D is unclear. V lost 3 bases and J lost 5, with 13 bases in between. The CDR3 is made up of 13 amino acids. The V gene's germline CDR1 is DFQATT and CDR2 SNEGSKA (reference sequence). The DNA for the CDR3 is TGCAGTGCTAGGGGGTTAGGGAGGACTGAAGCTTTCTTT. Amino acids: CSARGLGRTEAFF.

This clonotype has at least ten counts. J is TRBJ1-5 and V is TRBV7-2; D gene uncertain. Between the trimmed V and J ends, which lost 5 bases and 3 bases, there was a span of 11 bases. CDR3 length: 14 amino acids. The germline V gene encodes CDR1 SGHTA and CDR2 FQGNSA. CDR3 loop: CASSPPGNNQPQHF. For the CDR3, the DNA is TGTGCCAGCAGCCCCCCCGGGAACAATCAGCCCCAGCATTTT. The variable domain in full, with the rest retrieved from reference TRBV7-2 and TRBJ1-5, is GAGVSQSPSNKVTEKGKDVELRCDPISGHTALYWYRQSLGQGLEFLIYFQGNSAPDKSGLPSDRFSAERTGGSVSTLTIQRTQQEDSAVYLCASSPPGNNQPQHFGDGTRLSIL.